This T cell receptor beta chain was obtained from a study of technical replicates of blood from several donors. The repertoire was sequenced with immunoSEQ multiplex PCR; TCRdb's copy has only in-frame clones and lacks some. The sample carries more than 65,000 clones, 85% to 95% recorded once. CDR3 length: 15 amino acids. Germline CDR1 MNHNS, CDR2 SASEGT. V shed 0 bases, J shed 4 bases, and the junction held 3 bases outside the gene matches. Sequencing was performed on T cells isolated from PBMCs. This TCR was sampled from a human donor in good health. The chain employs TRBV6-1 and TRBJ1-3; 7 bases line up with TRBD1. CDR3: CASSEATGSGNTIYF. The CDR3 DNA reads TGTGCCAGCAGTGAAGCGACAGGGTCAGGAAACACCATATATTTT.